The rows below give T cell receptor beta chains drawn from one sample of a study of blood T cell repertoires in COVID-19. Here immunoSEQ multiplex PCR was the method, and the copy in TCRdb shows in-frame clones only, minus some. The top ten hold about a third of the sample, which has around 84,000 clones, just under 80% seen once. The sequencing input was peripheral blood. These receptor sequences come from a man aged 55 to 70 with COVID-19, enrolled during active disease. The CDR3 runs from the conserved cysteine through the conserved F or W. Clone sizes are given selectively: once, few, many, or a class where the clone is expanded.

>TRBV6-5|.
CASSYSNREYSPLHF
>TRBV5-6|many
CASSSARDSEAFF
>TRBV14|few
CASSQVLEQFF
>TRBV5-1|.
CASSLYGTSGGTTYEQYF
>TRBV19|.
CASTPNRNNQPQHF
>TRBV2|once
CASSVGTGTYGYTF
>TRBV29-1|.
CSVEGTGKNTEAFF
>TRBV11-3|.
CASSPDRGPSYNSPLHF
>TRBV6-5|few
CASSLIGDYNEQFF
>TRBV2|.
CASSEGTGVGEQFF
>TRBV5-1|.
CASSFSTWTDTQYF